The 5 T cell receptor beta chains reported below all come from one sample, sequenced in a study of control samples from healthy donors and cancer patients. Here immunoSEQ multiplex PCR was the method, and the copy in TCRdb shows in-frame clones only, minus some. Seen here are roughly 80,000 clones, roughly 92% observed once, and the top ten hold 5% to 6.5%. What was sequenced was blood. The origin of the receptors is a woman in her sixties or seventies in good health.

The chain is built from TRBV7-3 and TRBJ2-3; possible D gene TRBD1, 6 bases. V lost 5 bases, J lost 2 bases, and 14 bases lay in between. Germline V gene data show CDR1 as SGHTA and CDR2 as FQGTGA. CDR3 length equals 15 residues. This CDR3 is CASSLQGHFTDTQYF. In nucleotides, the CDR3 is TGTGCCAGCAGCCTACAGGGCCATTTCACAGATACGCAGTATTTT. Using reference TRBV7-3 and TRBJ2-3 for the parts outside the CDR3, the full variable domain is GAGVSQTPSNKVTEKGKYVELRCDPISGHTALYWYRQSLGQGPEFLIYFQGTGAADDSGLPNDRFFAVRPEGSVSTLKIQRTERGDSAVYLCASSLQGHFTDTQYFGPGTRLTVL.

The V and J genes are TRBV14 and TRBJ2-2; 8 nucleotides line up with TRBD1. Trimming removed 2 bases from V and 4 bases from J; junction bases left unmatched: 6. Germline V gene lookup returns CDR1 SGHDN and CDR2 FVKESK. The CDR3 has 16 amino acids. CDR3 amino acids: CASSQIGQGSTGELFF. The CDR3 nucleotides are TGTGCCAGCAGCCAAATTGGACAGGGCTCCACCGGGGAGCTGTTTTTT.

The chain recombines TRBV9 with TRBJ2-2, with unresolved D. CDR1 and CDR2 from the germline V gene are SGDLS and YYNGEE. V shed 0 bases and J shed 7 bases, with 7 bases lying between them. This CDR3 contains 13 residues. CDR3 in amino acids: CASSVGLIGELFF. In DNA form, the CDR3 reads TGTGCCAGCAGCGTAGGGCTAATCGGGGAGCTGTTTTTT.

The chain couples TRBV20-1 to TRBJ1-3; no firm D call. V gave up 3 bases and J gave up 0 bases, with 6 bases separating them. Germline V CDR1 and CDR2: DFQATT, SNEGSKA (reference sequence). The CDR3 has 13 residues. CDR3 in amino acids: CSASLDSGNTIYF. CDR3 in DNA: TGCAGTGCTAGTCTAGACTCTGGAAACACCATATATTTT.

The CDR3 coding sequence is TGCAGCGTATGGGACAGGGCAGGCGGCACTGAAGCTTTCTTT. It encodes CSVWDRAGGTEAFF. The rearrangement links TRBV29-1 to TRBJ1-1; 9 nucleotides agree with TRBD1. V shed 6 bases, J shed 4 bases, and the junction held 9 bases outside the gene matches. CDR1 is SQVTM and CDR2 is ANQGSEA in the germline V gene. There are 14 residues in the CDR3.